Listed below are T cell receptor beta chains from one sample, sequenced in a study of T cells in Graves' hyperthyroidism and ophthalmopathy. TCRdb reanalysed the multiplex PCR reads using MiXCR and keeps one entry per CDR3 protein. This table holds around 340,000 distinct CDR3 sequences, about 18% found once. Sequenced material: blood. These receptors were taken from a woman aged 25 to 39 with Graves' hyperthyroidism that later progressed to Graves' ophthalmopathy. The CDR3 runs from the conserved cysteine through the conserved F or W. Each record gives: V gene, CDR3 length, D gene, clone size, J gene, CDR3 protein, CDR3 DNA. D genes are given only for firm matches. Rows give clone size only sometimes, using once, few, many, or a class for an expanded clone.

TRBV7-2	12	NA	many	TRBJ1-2	CASSFPSYGYTF	TGTGCCAGCAGCTTTCCTAGCTATGGCTACACCTTC
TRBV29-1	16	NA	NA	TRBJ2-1	CSVGTDDWSSYNEQFF	TGCAGCGTGGGGACGGATGACTGGAGCTCCTACAATGAGCAGTTCTTC
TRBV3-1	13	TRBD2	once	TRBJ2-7	CGSSLTGGGEQYF	TGTGGCAGCAGCCTAACCGGCGGGGGTGAGCAGTACTTC
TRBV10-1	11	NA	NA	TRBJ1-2	CASSGTGGYTF	TGCGCCAGCAGTGGTACAGGAGGCTACACCTTC
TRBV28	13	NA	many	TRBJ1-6	CAGGGARNSPLHF	TGTGCCGGGGGGGGGGCGCGTAATTCACCCCTCCACTTT
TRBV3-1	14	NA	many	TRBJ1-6	CASSLQSYNSPLHF	TGTGCCAGCAGCCTACAGTCCTATAATTCACCCCTCCACTTT
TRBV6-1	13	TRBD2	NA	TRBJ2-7	CASRSGNIYEQYF	TGTGCCAGTCGTAGCGGGAATATCTACGAGCAGTACTTC
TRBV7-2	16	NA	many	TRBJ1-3	CASSHGTLDSGNTIYF	TGTGCCAGCAGCCACGGGACTCTTGACTCTGGAAACACCATATATTTT
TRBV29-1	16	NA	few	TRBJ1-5	CSVEEGRGGGNQPQHF	TGCAGCGTTGAGGAGGGCAGGGGAGGCGGCAATCAGCCCCAGCATTTT
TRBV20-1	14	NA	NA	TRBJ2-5	CSARPRIGSETQYF	TGCAGTGCTAGGCCACGAATAGGTTCCGAGACCCAGTACTTC
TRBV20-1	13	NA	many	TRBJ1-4	CSAPGPINEKLFF	TGCAGTGCCCCCGGGCCGATCAATGAAAAACTGTTTTTT
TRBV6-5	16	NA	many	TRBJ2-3	CASSYSESGSTDTQYF	TGTGCCAGCAGTTACTCGGAAAGCGGAAGCACAGATACGCAGTATTTT
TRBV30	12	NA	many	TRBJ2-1	CAWSNSYNEQFF	TGTGCCTGGAGTAATAGCTACAATGAGCAGTTCTTC
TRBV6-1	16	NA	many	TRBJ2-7	CASSEAALLGHHEQYF	TGTGCCAGCAGTGAAGCGGCCCTCCTGGGGCACCACGAGCAGTACTTC
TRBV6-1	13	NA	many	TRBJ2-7	CASSDGGHYEQYF	TGTGCCAGCAGTGATGGAGGGCACTACGAGCAGTACTTC
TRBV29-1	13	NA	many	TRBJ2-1	CSVEGTVGNEQFF	TGCAGCGTTGAAGGGACAGTGGGGAATGAGCAGTTCTTC
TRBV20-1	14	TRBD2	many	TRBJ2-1	CSALTSGIGNEQFF	TGCAGTGCTCTTACTAGCGGGATTGGTAATGAGCAGTTCTTC
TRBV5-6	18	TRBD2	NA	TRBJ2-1	CASSEILAGGYSYNEQFF	TGTGCCAGCAGCGAAATACTAGCGGGGGGATACTCCTACAATGAGCAGTTCTTC
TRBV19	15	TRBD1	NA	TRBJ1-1	CASSIGGQGNTEAFF	TGTGCCAGTAGTATAGGCGGACAGGGGAACACTGAAGCTTTCTTT
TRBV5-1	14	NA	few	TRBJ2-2	CASRPWESTGELFF	TGCGCCAGCCGTCCGTGGGAGTCCACCGGGGAGCTGTTTTTT
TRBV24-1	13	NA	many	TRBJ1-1	CATSDFSNTEAFF	TGTGCCACCAGTGATTTTTCGAACACTGAAGCTTTCTTT
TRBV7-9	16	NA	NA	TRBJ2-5	CASSLGPALGQETQYF	TGTGCCAGCAGCTTGGGCCCGGCGTTGGGTCAAGAGACCCAGTACTTC
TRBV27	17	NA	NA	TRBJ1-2	CASSNERGSMGFDGYTF	TGTGCCAGCAGTAACGAACGCGGAAGCATGGGCTTTGATGGCTACACCTTC
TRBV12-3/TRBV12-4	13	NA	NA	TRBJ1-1	CASSFYRATEAFF	TGTGCCAGCAGTTTCTACAGGGCGACTGAAGCTTTCTTT
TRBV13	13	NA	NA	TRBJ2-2	CASSLEHTGELFF	TGTGCCAGCAGCTTAGAACACACCGGGGAGCTGTTTTTT
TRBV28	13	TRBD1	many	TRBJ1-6	CASNRGGTSPLHF	TGTGCCAGCAACAGGGGAGGTACTTCACCCCTCCACTTT
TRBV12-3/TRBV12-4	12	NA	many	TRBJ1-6	CASSSGLLALHF	TGTGCCAGCAGTTCGGGACTTTTAGCCCTCCACTTT
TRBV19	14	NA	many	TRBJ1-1	CASSPGLMNTEAFF	TGTGCCAGTAGCCCGGGACTGATGAACACTGAAGCTTTCTTT